A selection of T cell receptor beta chains follows, all from one sample in a study of blood T cell repertoires in COVID-19. TCRdb keeps only in-frame clones here, not all; method: immunoSEQ multiplex PCR. The sample carries roughly 330,000 clones, around 87% recorded once. Input material: PBMCs or T cells enriched from blood (not recorded which). The receptors come from a woman aged 25 to 39 who had recovered from COVID-19. Both conserved end residues are part of each CDR3. The order of the fields is clone size, V gene, J gene, D gene, CDR3 DNA, CDR3 protein. A D gene is named only where the DNA matches it firmly. Size tells how often a clone was seen (once, few, many) or the class of an expanded clone, and some rows leave it out.

NA	TRBV14	TRBJ1-2	NA	TGTGCCAGCAGCCAAGTAAGAGGCAGGGGCGAAGGTGGCTACACCTTC	CASSQVRGRGEGGYTF
NA	TRBV7-6	TRBJ2-7	TRBD1	TGTGCCAGCCGGGACAGGGCAAACGAGCAGTACTTC	CASRDRANEQYF
NA	TRBV20-1	TRBJ2-7	NA	TGCAGTGCTGCCTCAGGGGACGAGCAGTACTTC	CSAASGDEQYF
NA	TRBV7-2	TRBJ1-2	TRBD1	TGTGCCAGCAGCTTAGAGGGGGCGCGTGGCTACACCTTC	CASSLEGARGYTF
NA	TRBV4-1	TRBJ1-4	NA	TGCGCCAGCAGCCAAGCAGGGATACAGGAAAAACTGTTTTTT	CASSQAGIQEKLFF
once	TRBV7-2	TRBJ2-3	NA	TGTGCCAGCAGCTTAGCGGGGGGAACCACAGATACGCAGTATTTT	CASSLAGGTTDTQYF
NA	TRBV10-2	TRBJ2-2	NA	TGCGCCAGCAGTGAGGTTACGCGAAAACTGGACACCGGGGAGCTGTTTTTT	CASSEVTRKLDTGELFF
NA	TRBV11-2	TRBJ1-5	NA	TGTGCCAGCAGCCGGGGACACAGCAATCAGCCCCAGCATTTT	CASSRGHSNQPQHF
NA	TRBV28	TRBJ2-7	NA	TGTGCCAGCAGTCCGCGGGACCAGAAAAGCTCCTACGAGCAGTACTTC	CASSPRDQKSSYEQYF
NA	TRBV28	TRBJ1-5	NA	TGTGCCAGCCGGAGGAATCAGCCCCAGCATTTT	CASRRNQPQHF
NA	TRBV2	TRBJ1-2	NA	TGTGCCAGCAGACGGGACACGAACTATGGCTACACCTTC	CASRRDTNYGYTF
NA	TRBV12-3/TRBV12-4	TRBJ1-2	NA	TGTGCCAGCAGTTTGTGGGGGCACAATGGCTACACCTTC	CASSLWGHNGYTF
NA	TRBV19	TRBJ1-1	NA	TGTGCCAGCGCGCCTCGTCGGGCCCAGGGGACTGAAGCTTTCTTT	CASAPRRAQGTEAFF
NA	TRBV7-3	TRBJ1-1	TRBD1	TGTGCCAGCAGCCTAACAGGGGGCTGGACTGAAGCTTTCTTT	CASSLTGGWTEAFF
NA	TRBV9	TRBJ1-2	NA	TGTGCCAGCAGCGTAGGTAGGGGTGTTGCCTATGGCTACACCTTC	CASSVGRGVAYGYTF
NA	TRBV3-1/TRBV3-2	TRBJ2-2	TRBD1	TGTGCCAGCAGCCCAGAGTTGCAGGGGGTTGGCGGGGAGCTGTTTTTT	CASSPELQGVGGELFF
NA	TRBV7-2	TRBJ1-1	NA	TGTGCCAGCAGCGGCCAATCCCCACAGGCACAGTTCACTGAAGCTTTCTTT	CASSGQSPQAQFTEAFF
NA	TRBV5-4	TRBJ2-3	NA	TGTGCCAGCAGCTTGGATTCGGGGGAGGCAGATACGCAGTATTTT	CASSLDSGEADTQYF
NA	TRBV6-5	TRBJ2-2	NA	TGTGCCAGCAGTTACGGGACATCTACCGGGGAGCTGTTTTTT	CASSYGTSTGELFF
NA	TRBV11-1	TRBJ2-1	NA	TGTGCCAGCAGCCGACTCGTGCGCAGGGTCGACAATGAGCAGTTCTTC	CASSRLVRRVDNEQFF
NA	TRBV5-4	TRBJ2-2	NA	TGTGCCAGCAGCTATCGTGACATGAACACCGGGGAGCTGTTTTTT	CASSYRDMNTGELFF
once	TRBV5-1	TRBJ2-1	NA	TGCGCCAGCAGCTCGAGCTCCTACAATGAGCAGTTCTTC	CASSSSSYNEQFF
NA	TRBV11-2	TRBJ2-3	NA	TGTGCCAGCAGCTTAGCGGGACACTTAAACACAGATACGCAGTATTTT	CASSLAGHLNTDTQYF
NA	TRBV4-1	TRBJ2-1	NA	TGCGCCAGCAGCTCTACCCACCGGGTCTATAGCTCCTACAATGAGCAGTTCTTC	CASSSTHRVYSSYNEQFF
NA	TRBV5-1	TRBJ1-3	NA	TGCGCCAGCAGCTTGGCCATGGGGCCTGGAAACACCATATATTTT	CASSLAMGPGNTIYF
NA	TRBV20-1	TRBJ2-5	NA	TGCAGTGCTAGTCGACAGGTTCGAGAGACCCAGTACTTC	CSASRQVRETQYF
NA	TRBV5-6	TRBJ2-2	NA	TGTGCCAGCAGCTTCCTCCTCTGGGCCCGTGGGAACACCGGGGAGCTGTTTTTT	CASSFLLWARGNTGELFF
NA	TRBV5-1	TRBJ2-7	NA	TGCGCCAGCAGCTTGGCGCCGACAGGCACCTACGAGCAGTACTTC	CASSLAPTGTYEQYF
NA	TRBV6-5	TRBJ2-1	NA	TGTGCCAGCAGATCTACGGCAGGGAATGAGCAGTTCTTC	CASRSTAGNEQFF
NA	TRBV23-1	TRBJ1-2	NA	TGCGCCAGCAGTCCCCCGTGGCAGCGACTCTTCTATGGCTACACCTTC	CASSPPWQRLFYGYTF
NA	TRBV7-9	TRBJ2-2	NA	TGTGCCAGCAGCTTAGCAGACAGGGAGGCCGGGGAGCTGTTTTTT	CASSLADREAGELFF
NA	TRBV7-6	TRBJ2-7	NA	TGTGCCAGCAGTCCCGTGCCAGGCGACTACGAGCAGTACTTC	CASSPVPGDYEQYF
NA	TRBV6-1	TRBJ1-5	NA	TGTGCCAGCAGTGAAGGGCTCTCTAGGAATCAGCCCCAGCATTTT	CASSEGLSRNQPQHF
NA	TRBV29-1	TRBJ2-3	NA	TGCAGCGTACCCGAAGCCCCAGATACGCAGTATTTT	CSVPEAPDTQYF
NA	TRBV9	TRBJ1-2	TRBD1	TGTGCCAGCAGCCCCCGTAGGAGAGCCGGGACAGGGGATGGCTACACCTTC	CASSPRRRAGTGDGYTF
NA	TRBV4-1	TRBJ1-6	TRBD1	TGCGCCAGCAGCCATTCGCCGGGACAGGATTCACCCCTCCACTTT	CASSHSPGQDSPLHF
NA	TRBV19	TRBJ1-2	NA	TGTGCCAGTAGTATCAACGGGAATGGTGGCTACACCTTC	CASSINGNGGYTF
NA	TRBV5-1	TRBJ2-7	TRBD2	TGCGCCAGCAGCCACTCGGGACTAGAGGGGTACGAGCAGTACTTC	CASSHSGLEGYEQYF
NA	TRBV3-1/TRBV3-2	TRBJ2-1	TRBD1	TGTGCCAGCAGCCTTGCCCTCTACAGGGGGTATTTCTTC	CASSLALYRGYFF
NA	TRBV9	TRBJ2-7	TRBD1	TGTGCCAGCAGCGTAGACTCGAGGACAGGGACCTACGAGCAGTACTTC	CASSVDSRTGTYEQYF
NA	TRBV19	TRBJ2-7	TRBD1	TGTGCCAGTAGTACGGACAGGGGATACGAGCAGTACTTC	CASSTDRGYEQYF
once	TRBV18	TRBJ1-2	NA	TGTGCCAGCTCACCACGGGAATTCGGAGGGAATGGCTACACCTTC	CASSPREFGGNGYTF
NA	TRBV28	TRBJ2-3	NA	TGTGCCAGCAGGCGTGGGGGGGCGGGCACAGATACGCAGTATTTT	CASRRGGAGTDTQYF
NA	TRBV11-2	TRBJ2-2	TRBD2	TGTGCCAGCAGCTTAGATCGGCTAGCGGGGGCCCCATCCGGGGAGCTGTTTTTT	CASSLDRLAGAPSGELFF
NA	TRBV7-2	TRBJ1-2	TRBD1	TGTGCCAGCAGCAATCGACAGGGCAGGGGAGGCTACACCTTC	CASSNRQGRGGYTF
NA	TRBV9	TRBJ1-3	NA	TGTGCCAGCACCTTGGGGCAGGGAGGTGGAAACACCATATATTTT	CASTLGQGGGNTIYF
NA	TRBV6-5	TRBJ1-2	TRBD1	TGTGCCAGCAGTACCCCAGGGGGGTGGGGCTACACCTTC	CASSTPGGWGYTF
NA	TRBV9	TRBJ1-2	TRBD1	TGTGCCAGCAGCGTCGGGACAGCAGTCTATGGCTACACCTTC	CASSVGTAVYGYTF
NA	TRBV5-1	TRBJ2-5	NA	TGCACCAGCAGCTTTCAGGGTGAAGAGACCCAGTACTTC	CTSSFQGEETQYF
NA	TRBV19	TRBJ1-6	TRBD1	TGTGCCACCCAAGACCGGGACAGGGGGACCCAATTTGGTTCACCCCTCCACTTT	CATQDRDRGTQFGSPLHF
NA	TRBV18	TRBJ1-4	TRBD1	TGTGCCAGCTCACCTCCCGGGACAGGGGAGATTCTAAATGAAAAACTGTTTTTT	CASSPPGTGEILNEKLFF
NA	TRBV3-1/TRBV3-2	TRBJ2-2	TRBD2	TGTGCCAGCAGCCAGGACTCCGGGACTAGATCCGGGGAGCTGTTTTTT	CASSQDSGTRSGELFF
NA	TRBV7-9	TRBJ1-4	NA	TGTGCCAGCAGCTTAGCGGGAGTCGGTGAAAAACTGTTTTTT	CASSLAGVGEKLFF
NA	TRBV5-1	TRBJ2-2	TRBD1	TGCGCCAGCAGCTTGGCCGGGGGACAGGGCATACCCCTGGGCACCGGGGAGCTGTTTTTT	CASSLAGGQGIPLGTGELFF
NA	TRBV7-2	TRBJ2-5	TRBD2	TGTGCCAGCAGCTTGGGAGGGACTACCCAAGAGACCCAGTACTTC	CASSLGGTTQETQYF
NA	TRBV20-1	TRBJ1-2	NA	TGCAGTGCTAGTTCCCGACGAGGGTATGGCTACACCTTC	CSASSRRGYGYTF
once	TRBV28	TRBJ2-5	NA	TGTGCCAGCAGTTCGACTAGGCAGGAGACCCAGTACTTC	CASSSTRQETQYF
NA	TRBV19	TRBJ2-2	TRBD2	TGTGCCAGTAGTCGGGGGGGGCCGTTCACCGGGGAGCTGTTTTTT	CASSRGGPFTGELFF
NA	TRBV20-1	TRBJ1-2	NA	TGCAGTGCTACCAGCAGGGATGGCTACACCTTC	CSATSRDGYTF
NA	TRBV18	TRBJ1-2	NA	TGTGCCAGCTCACCACGACAGGTCTCTAACTATGGCTACACCTTC	CASSPRQVSNYGYTF